This TCR beta chain came from a study of T cell repertoires in ileal Crohn's disease. About the research overall: About half received postoperative treatment, roughly ten with thiopurines and about 20 anti-TNF. General study points: Clonal expansions were more frequent in active smokers than non-smokers at surgery. Endoscopic recurrence occurred in every patient whose clonality exceeded 26.8%.

TCRdb's copy holds only in-frame clones and misses some; the assay was immunoSEQ multiplex PCR. The sample carries thousands of clones, 60% to 85% recorded once. The CDR3 covers 13 residues. Trimming at V came to 8 bases and at J to 5 bases, leaving 7 bases not matched to a gene. CDR1 is LNHNV and CDR2 is YYDKDF in the germline V gene (reference sequence). Patients were adults with ileal or ileocolonic Crohn's disease needing resection. Details on this clone: What it binds is unknown.

This sequence originates from an adult with Crohn's disease. This chain links TRBV15 with TRBJ2-7; 9 bases are shared with TRBD2. The specimen was ileal tissue. CDR3: CATQRAGGHEQYF. The CDR3 bases are TGTGCCACCCAGCGGGCGGGAGGGCACGAGCAGTACTTC. Full variable domain (rest looked up from reference TRBV15 and TRBJ2-7): DAMVIQNPRYQVTQFGKPVTLSCSQTLNHNVMYWYQQKSSQAPKLLFHYYDKDFNNEADTPDNFQSRRPNTSFCFLDIRSPGLGDTAMYLCATQRAGGHEQYFGPGTRLTVT.